This paragraph covers one T cell receptor beta chain sequence. Its antigen remains unidentified. One end of the junction fails to match germline, which may point to a read error. These data are taken from a study of blood T cells in healthy people across ages. Through a sample-barcoded 5' primer and a J-beta primer mix, a second PCR was run for roughly 7 to 11 cycles. TCRdb re-derived calls from the 5' RACE reads in MiXCR, one entry per CDR3 protein. The sample lists approximately 690,000 distinct CDR3 sequences, around 43% occurring once. From germline, CDR1 is MNHEY and CDR2 SMNVEV (reference sequence). The CDR3 loop spans 13 amino acids. Study-level points and caveats: More naive CD4+ cells and higher diversity were found in long-lived than in aged donors.

The clonotype originates from a man older than 75 in good health. What was sequenced was blood. The rearrangement joins TRBV27 to TRBJ2-7; D not resolved. The DNA end favors TRBJ2-5, so the J call may be wrong. Here the CDR3 reads CAGSLLGSETQYF. The DNA for the CDR3 is TGTGCCGGCAGTTTATTGGGGTCGGAGACCCAGTACTTC.